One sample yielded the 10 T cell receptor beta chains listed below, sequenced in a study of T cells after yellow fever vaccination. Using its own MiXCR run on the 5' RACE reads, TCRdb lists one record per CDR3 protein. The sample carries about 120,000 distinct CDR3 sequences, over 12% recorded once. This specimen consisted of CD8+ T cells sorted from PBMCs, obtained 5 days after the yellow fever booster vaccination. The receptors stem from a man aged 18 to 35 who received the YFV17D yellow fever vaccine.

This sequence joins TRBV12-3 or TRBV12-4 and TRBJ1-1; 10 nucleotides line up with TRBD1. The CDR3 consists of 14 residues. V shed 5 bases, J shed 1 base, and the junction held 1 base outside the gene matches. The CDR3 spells CASSGTGANTEAFF. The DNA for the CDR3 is TGTGCCAGCAGTGGGACAGGGGCGAACACTGAAGCTTTCTTT.

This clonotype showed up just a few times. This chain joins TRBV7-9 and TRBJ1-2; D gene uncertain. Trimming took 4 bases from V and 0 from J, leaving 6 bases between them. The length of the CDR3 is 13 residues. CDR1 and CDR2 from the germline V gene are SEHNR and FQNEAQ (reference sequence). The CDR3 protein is CASSSGPNYGYTF. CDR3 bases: TGTGCCAGCAGCTCAGGACCTAACTATGGCTACACCTTC.

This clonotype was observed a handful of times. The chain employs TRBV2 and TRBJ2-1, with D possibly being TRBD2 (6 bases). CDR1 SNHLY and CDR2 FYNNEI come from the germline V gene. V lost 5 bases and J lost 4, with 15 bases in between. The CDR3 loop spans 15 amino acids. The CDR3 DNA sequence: TGTGCCAGCAGTTGGCTAGCCGCGGGGTACAATGAGCAGTTCTTC. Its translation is CASSWLAAGYNEQFF.

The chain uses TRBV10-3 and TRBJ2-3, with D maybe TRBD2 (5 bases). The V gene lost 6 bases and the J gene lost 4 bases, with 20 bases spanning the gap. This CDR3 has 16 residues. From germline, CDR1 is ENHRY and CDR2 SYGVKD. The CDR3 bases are TGTGCCATCAGGGACCCCCCCAGCGGCCTCGCAGATACGCAGTATTTT. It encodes CAIRDPPSGLADTQYF.

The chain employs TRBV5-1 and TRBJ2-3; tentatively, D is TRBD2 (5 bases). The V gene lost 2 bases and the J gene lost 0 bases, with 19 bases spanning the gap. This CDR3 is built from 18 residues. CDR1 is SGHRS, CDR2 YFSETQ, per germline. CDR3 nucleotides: TGCGCCAGCAGCTTATATAGTCCTTGGAGCGGAAGCACAGATACGCAGTATTTT. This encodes CASSLYSPWSGSTDTQYF.

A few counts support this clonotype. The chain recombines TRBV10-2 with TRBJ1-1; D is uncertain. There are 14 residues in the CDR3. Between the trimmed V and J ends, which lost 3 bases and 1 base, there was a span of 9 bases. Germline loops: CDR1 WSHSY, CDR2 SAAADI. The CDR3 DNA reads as TGCGCCAGCAGTGAATGGGGATCGAACACTGAAGCTTTCTTT. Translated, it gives CASSEWGSNTEAFF.

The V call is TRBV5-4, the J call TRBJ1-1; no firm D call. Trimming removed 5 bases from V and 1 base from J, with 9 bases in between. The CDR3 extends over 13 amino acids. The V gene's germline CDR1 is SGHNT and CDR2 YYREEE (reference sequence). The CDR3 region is CASRRKANTEAFF. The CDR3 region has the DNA TGTGCCAGCAGGAGGAAGGCGAACACTGAAGCTTTCTTT.

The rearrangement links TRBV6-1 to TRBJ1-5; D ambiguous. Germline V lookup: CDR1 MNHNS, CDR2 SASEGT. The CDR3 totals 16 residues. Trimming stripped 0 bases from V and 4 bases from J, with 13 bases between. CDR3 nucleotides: TGTGCCAGCAGTGAAGCGAGGGCCCCCCAGAATCAGCCCCAGCATTTT. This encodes CASSEARAPQNQPQHF.

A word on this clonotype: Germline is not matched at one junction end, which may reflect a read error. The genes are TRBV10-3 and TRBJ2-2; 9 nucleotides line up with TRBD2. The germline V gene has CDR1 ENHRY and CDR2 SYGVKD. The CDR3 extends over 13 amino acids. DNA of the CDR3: TGCGCCGCTAGCGGGGAGGACACCGGGGAGCTGTTTTTT. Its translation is CAASGEDTGELFF.

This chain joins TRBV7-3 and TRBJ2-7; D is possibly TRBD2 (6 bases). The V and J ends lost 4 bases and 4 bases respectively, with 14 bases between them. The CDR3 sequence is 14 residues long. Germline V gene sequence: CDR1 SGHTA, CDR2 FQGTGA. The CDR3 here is CASSSYGGPYEQYF. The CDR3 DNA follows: TGTGCCAGCAGCTCCTACGGGGGACCATACGAGCAGTACTTC.